A selection of T cell receptor beta chains follows, all from one sample in a study of TIL therapy for anti-PD-1-resistant metastatic lung cancer. Libraries were prepared by immunoSEQ multiplex PCR; TCRdb keeps only in-frame clonotypes and omits some of them. Among about 50,000 clones listed, less than 75% were seen once. Material: tumor tissue, obtained at baseline. The receptors come from a person aged 25 to 80 with non-small cell lung cancer. The CDR3 runs from the conserved cysteine through the conserved F or W. The D gene is left open where the match is weak. Clone size appears in some rows only: once, few, many, or a class for an expanded clone.

abundance: .
d_gene: TRBD2
v_gene: TRBV2
j_gene: TRBJ2-7
CDR3aa: CASSEGLAGAYEQYF
CDR3nt: TGTGCCAGCAGTGAAGGACTAGCGGGAGCCTACGAGCAGTACTTC

abundance: .
d_gene: TRBD2
v_gene: TRBV15
j_gene: TRBJ2-1
CDR3aa: CATSRDLGLAGGSSYNEQFF
CDR3nt: TGTGCCACCAGCAGAGATCTAGGGCTAGCGGGAGGGAGCTCCTACAATGAGCAGTTCTTC

abundance: .
d_gene: TRBD1
v_gene: TRBV5-1
j_gene: TRBJ2-5
CDR3aa: CASSLGGVQETQYF
CDR3nt: TGCGCCAGCAGCTTAGGGGGCGTCCAAGAGACCCAGTACTTC

abundance: .
d_gene: .
v_gene: TRBV5-6
j_gene: TRBJ2-3
CDR3aa: CASSLGAVARANTDTQYF
CDR3nt: TGTGCCAGCAGCCTGGGAGCGGTAGCGAGGGCTAACACAGATACGCAGTATTTT

abundance: few
d_gene: .
v_gene: TRBV10-1
j_gene: TRBJ1-5
CDR3aa: CASSESDRINGDNQPQHF
CDR3nt: TGCGCCAGCAGTGAGTCGGATCGTATCAACGGGGATAATCAGCCCCAGCATTTT

abundance: once
d_gene: TRBD2
v_gene: TRBV18
j_gene: TRBJ2-1
CDR3aa: CASSPIREGPFF
CDR3nt: TGTGCCAGCTCACCGATCCGGGAGGGTCCGTTCTTC

abundance: few
d_gene: TRBD1
v_gene: TRBV6-5
j_gene: TRBJ1-6
CDR3aa: CASSRQGQGNSPLHF
CDR3nt: TGTGCCAGCAGCCGCCAGGGACAGGGTAATTCACCCCTCCACTTT

abundance: many
d_gene: TRBD1
v_gene: TRBV2
j_gene: TRBJ2-7
CDR3aa: CASSERRGQGREQYF
CDR3nt: TGTGCCAGCAGTGAACGTAGGGGACAGGGCCGCGAGCAGTACTTC

abundance: .
d_gene: .
v_gene: TRBV30
j_gene: TRBJ2-7
CDR3aa: CAWIPGGRGDRNYEQYF
CDR3nt: TGTGCCTGGATTCCTGGGGGAAGGGGTGATAGGAACTACGAGCAGTACTTC

abundance: many
d_gene: .
v_gene: TRBV5-4
j_gene: TRBJ2-7
CDR3aa: CASSLGRRDEQYF
CDR3nt: TGTGCCAGCAGCTTGGGCCGGCGGGACGAGCAGTACTTC

abundance: .
d_gene: .
v_gene: TRBV27
j_gene: TRBJ2-7
CDR3aa: CASSSGPWDEQYF
CDR3nt: TGTGCCAGCAGTTCGGGGCCTTGGGACGAGCAGTACTTC

abundance: .
d_gene: TRBD2
v_gene: TRBV5-1
j_gene: TRBJ2-7
CDR3aa: CASSLKLAGESYEQYF
CDR3nt: TGCGCCAGCAGCTTGAAGCTAGCGGGAGAGTCCTACGAGCAGTACTTC

abundance: .
d_gene: .
v_gene: TRBV9
j_gene: TRBJ2-2
CDR3aa: CASTVGQRENTGELFF
CDR3nt: TGTGCCAGCACTGTAGGACAGAGGGAGAACACCGGGGAGCTGTTTTTT

abundance: .
d_gene: .
v_gene: TRBV7-2
j_gene: TRBJ2-7
CDR3aa: CASSLAGALDEQYF
CDR3nt: TGTGCCAGCAGCTTAGCGGGAGCACTTGACGAGCAGTACTTC

abundance: .
d_gene: .
v_gene: TRBV9
j_gene: TRBJ1-1
CDR3aa: CASSARNDQGGEAFF
CDR3nt: TGTGCCAGCAGCGCCCGCAACGATCAGGGCGGTGAAGCTTTCTTT

abundance: .
d_gene: TRBD1
v_gene: TRBV27
j_gene: TRBJ1-5
CDR3aa: CASSLAPGQGQQPQHF
CDR3nt: TGTGCCAGCAGTTTGGCCCCCGGACAGGGGCAACAGCCCCAGCATTTT

abundance: .
d_gene: .
v_gene: TRBV5-1
j_gene: TRBJ1-1
CDR3aa: CASSPPSSFEAFF
CDR3nt: TGCGCCAGCAGCCCCCCAAGTAGTTTTGAAGCTTTCTTT

abundance: .
d_gene: .
v_gene: TRBV6-6
j_gene: TRBJ2-3
CDR3aa: CASMGLATGTQYF
CDR3nt: TGTGCCAGCATGGGGCTAGCAACAGGTACGCAGTATTTT

abundance: .
d_gene: TRBD2
v_gene: TRBV2
j_gene: TRBJ2-3
CDR3aa: CASSAFRGGLTDTQYF
CDR3nt: TGTGCCAGCAGCGCATTTCGGGGGGGCCTTACAGATACGCAGTATTTT

abundance: .
d_gene: .
v_gene: TRBV5-1
j_gene: TRBJ2-3
CDR3aa: CASSLLSSLGTDTQYF
CDR3nt: TGCGCCAGCAGCTTACTTAGTTCCCTTGGTACAGATACGCAGTATTTT

abundance: .
d_gene: TRBD2
v_gene: TRBV28
j_gene: TRBJ2-2
CDR3aa: CASSAAGANTGELFF
CDR3nt: TGTGCCAGCAGTGCAGCGGGGGCGAACACCGGGGAGCTGTTTTTT

abundance: .
d_gene: .
v_gene: TRBV19
j_gene: TRBJ1-1
CDR3aa: CASSINPVNTEAFF
CDR3nt: TGTGCCAGTAGTATCAACCCGGTGAACACTGAAGCTTTCTTT

abundance: .
d_gene: .
v_gene: TRBV6-1
j_gene: TRBJ2-1
CDR3aa: CASSPIRMPHNEQFF
CDR3nt: TGTGCCAGCAGTCCAATACGGATGCCGCACAATGAGCAGTTCTTC

abundance: .
d_gene: TRBD2
v_gene: TRBV29-1
j_gene: TRBJ2-2
CDR3aa: CSVSRTSLNTGELFF
CDR3nt: TGCAGCGTTTCCCGGACTAGCCTGAACACCGGGGAGCTGTTTTTT

abundance: .
d_gene: .
v_gene: TRBV10-1
j_gene: TRBJ2-7
CDR3aa: CASSDGVLSYEQYF
CDR3nt: TGCGCCAGCAGTGACGGGGTCCTCTCCTACGAGCAGTACTTC

abundance: .
d_gene: .
v_gene: TRBV30
j_gene: TRBJ2-7
CDR3aa: CAWRPGGIYEQYF
CDR3nt: TGTGCCTGGAGACCCGGGGGAATCTACGAGCAGTACTTC

abundance: .
d_gene: .
v_gene: TRBV7-6
j_gene: TRBJ1-1
CDR3aa: CASSPTRNTEAFF
CDR3nt: TGTGCCAGCAGCCCGACACGGAACACTGAAGCTTTCTTT

abundance: .
d_gene: TRBD2
v_gene: TRBV11-2
j_gene: TRBJ2-2
CDR3aa: CASSPSGREGGELFF
CDR3nt: TGTGCCAGCAGCCCCAGCGGGAGGGAAGGCGGGGAGCTGTTTTTT

abundance: few
d_gene: .
v_gene: TRBV5-4
j_gene: TRBJ2-3
CDR3aa: CASSLGGYGTDTQYF
CDR3nt: TGTGCCAGCAGCTTGGGGGGGTATGGCACAGATACGCAGTATTTT

abundance: .
d_gene: .
v_gene: TRBV14
j_gene: TRBJ1-2
CDR3aa: CASSQTMVYGYTF
CDR3nt: TGTGCCAGCAGCCAGACCATGGTTTACGGCTACACCTTC

abundance: .
d_gene: .
v_gene: TRBV28
j_gene: TRBJ1-2
CDR3aa: CASSLGFPYGYTF
CDR3nt: TGTGCCAGCAGTTTAGGCTTTCCTTATGGCTACACCTTC

abundance: .
d_gene: TRBD2
v_gene: TRBV30
j_gene: TRBJ2-5
CDR3aa: CAWTQVAGYQETQYF
CDR3nt: TGTGCCTGGACCCAAGTAGCGGGGTACCAAGAGACCCAGTACTTC

abundance: few
d_gene: TRBD1
v_gene: TRBV29-1
j_gene: TRBJ2-6
CDR3aa: CSVARTGGTGANVLTF
CDR3nt: TGCAGCGTTGCTAGGACAGGGGGCACTGGGGCCAACGTCCTGACTTTC

abundance: .
d_gene: TRBD1
v_gene: TRBV28
j_gene: TRBJ1-2
CDR3aa: CASSATGGGSAGYTF
CDR3nt: TGTGCCAGCAGTGCGACAGGGGGAGGATCGGCTGGCTACACCTTC

abundance: .
d_gene: .
v_gene: TRBV21-1
j_gene: TRBJ2-3
CDR3aa: CARPRGLGSTDTQYF
CDR3nt: TGTGCCAGACCCAGGGGGCTGGGGAGCACAGATACGCAGTATTTT

abundance: .
d_gene: TRBD2
v_gene: TRBV19
j_gene: TRBJ2-5
CDR3aa: CASSIGGEASGLRINF
CDR3nt: TGTGCCAGTAGTATAGGTGGGGAGGCTAGCGGTCTCCGGATAAACTTC

abundance: .
d_gene: TRBD1
v_gene: TRBV7-8
j_gene: TRBJ1-5
CDR3aa: CASSLEGAPHQPQHF
CDR3nt: TGTGCCAGCAGCTTAGAGGGGGCGCCGCATCAGCCCCAGCATTTT

abundance: .
d_gene: .
v_gene: TRBV9
j_gene: TRBJ2-7
CDR3aa: CASSVGNWSTVAYEQYF
CDR3nt: TGTGCCAGCAGCGTAGGGAATTGGTCGACGGTGGCATACGAGCAGTACTTC

abundance: .
d_gene: .
v_gene: TRBV6-7
j_gene: TRBJ2-1
CDR3aa: CASSASSYNEQFF
CDR3nt: TGTGCCAGCAGTGCTAGCTCCTACAATGAGCAGTTCTTC

abundance: once
d_gene: .
v_gene: TRBV7-2
j_gene: TRBJ2-5
CDR3aa: CASSSRPTQGTQYF
CDR3nt: TGTGCCAGCAGCTCCCGGCCCACCCAAGGGACCCAGTACTTC

abundance: few
d_gene: .
v_gene: TRBV21-1
j_gene: TRBJ2-1
CDR3aa: CASRSDGNRSYNEQFF
CDR3nt: TGTGCCAGCAGATCGGACGGGAACAGGTCCTACAATGAGCAGTTCTTC

abundance: medium-sized
d_gene: TRBD2
v_gene: TRBV28
j_gene: TRBJ2-1
CDR3aa: CASSPQREGRYEQFF
CDR3nt: TGTGCCAGCAGTCCGCAGCGGGAGGGCCGATATGAGCAGTTCTTC

abundance: .
d_gene: TRBD1
v_gene: TRBV7-9
j_gene: TRBJ2-1
CDR3aa: CASSLGLVTGDLYNEQFF
CDR3nt: TGTGCCAGCAGCTTAGGGCTTGTGACAGGGGATCTCTACAATGAGCAGTTCTTC

abundance: .
d_gene: .
v_gene: TRBV6-5
j_gene: TRBJ2-7
CDR3aa: CASSPSHVYEQYF
CDR3nt: TGTGCCAGCAGTCCCTCCCATGTCTACGAGCAGTACTTC

abundance: .
d_gene: TRBD1
v_gene: TRBV6-5
j_gene: TRBJ1-5
CDR3aa: CASSRRTGGPQPQHF
CDR3nt: TGTGCCAGCAGTCGTAGGACAGGGGGACCTCAGCCCCAGCATTTT

abundance: many
d_gene: .
v_gene: TRBV7-9
j_gene: TRBJ1-2
CDR3aa: CASSADLLSGGYTF
CDR3nt: TGTGCCAGCAGCGCGGACCTTCTATCTGGGGGCTACACCTTC

abundance: few
d_gene: .
v_gene: TRBV30
j_gene: TRBJ1-1
CDR3aa: CAWSVGQGPTEAFF
CDR3nt: TGTGCCTGGAGTGTAGGTCAGGGGCCCACTGAAGCTTTCTTT

abundance: .
d_gene: TRBD1
v_gene: TRBV9
j_gene: TRBJ1-5
CDR3aa: CASSPGDRENQPQHF
CDR3nt: TGTGCCAGCAGCCCCGGGGACAGGGAGAATCAGCCCCAGCATTTT

abundance: .
d_gene: .
v_gene: TRBV6-1
j_gene: TRBJ2-5
CDR3aa: CASSEGGRQETQYF
CDR3nt: TGTGCCAGCAGTGAAGGGGGCAGGCAAGAGACCCAGTACTTC

abundance: .
d_gene: .
v_gene: TRBV10-3
j_gene: TRBJ2-1
CDR3aa: CAISEYGRGVNNEQFF
CDR3nt: TGTGCCATCAGTGAGTATGGCAGGGGGGTTAACAATGAGCAGTTCTTC

abundance: .
d_gene: .
v_gene: TRBV19
j_gene: TRBJ2-1
CDR3aa: CASSSGGFRDEQFF
CDR3nt: TGTGCCAGTAGCTCGGGGGGCTTTAGGGATGAGCAGTTCTTC

abundance: .
d_gene: TRBD1
v_gene: TRBV9
j_gene: TRBJ2-6
CDR3aa: CASKRGPGANVLTF
CDR3nt: TGTGCCAGCAAAAGGGGGCCTGGGGCCAACGTCCTGACTTTC

abundance: .
d_gene: .
v_gene: TRBV28
j_gene: TRBJ2-7
CDR3aa: CASSGGDHGLSGKQYF
CDR3nt: TGTGCCAGCAGTGGAGGGGACCATGGTTTGTCGGGGAAGCAGTACTTC

abundance: .
d_gene: TRBD2
v_gene: TRBV6-4
j_gene: TRBJ2-1
CDR3aa: CASSDGSSGKNEQFF
CDR3nt: TGTGCCAGCAGTGACGGATCTAGCGGGAAGAATGAGCAGTTCTTC

abundance: .
d_gene: TRBD2
v_gene: TRBV4-3
j_gene: TRBJ2-1
CDR3aa: CASSQDRGLTSGLSYNEQFF
CDR3nt: TGCGCCAGCAGCCAAGATCGGGGCTTGACTAGCGGGCTGTCCTACAATGAGCAGTTCTTC